The next 23 T cell receptor beta chains were all read from a single sample in a study of PD-1 blockade in classical Hodgkin lymphoma. Measured with immunoSEQ multiplex PCR; TCRdb has only the in-frame clones, and not every one. The table records roughly 28,000 clones, about 90% of them present only once. Autologous stem cell transplantation was followed by relapse in every patient, and brentuximab vedotin exposure varied. The study isolated CD8+ T cells from thawed PBMCs by magnetic negative selection. The sequences come from CD8+ T cells from blood, collected at baseline. These receptors originate from a human donor with classical Hodgkin lymphoma.

The chain joins TRBV7-6 to TRBJ1-1; the match to TRBD1 covers 11 bases. The CDR3 is made up of 13 amino acids. Germline loops: CDR1 SGHVS, CDR2 FNYEAQ. The V and J ends lost 5 bases and 10 bases, in that order; junction bases with no gene match: 6. CDR3 loop: CASSPSGQGVAFF. The CDR3 nucleotides read TGTGCCAGCAGCCCCTCGGGACAGGGGGTAGCTTTCTTT.

The chain links TRBV5-1 to TRBJ2-2; tentatively, D is TRBD1 or TRBD2 (5 bases each). Per germline, CDR1 SGHRS and CDR2 YFSETQ. This CDR3 contains 16 residues. V gave up 0 bases and J gave up 0 bases, with 9 bases separating them. This CDR3 is CASSLAGGANTGELFF. The CDR3 DNA reads as TGCGCCAGCAGCTTGGCTGGGGGAGCGAACACCGGGGAGCTGTTTTTT.

The V call is TRBV27, the J call TRBJ1-2; no clear D. Germline V gene data show CDR1 as MNHEY and CDR2 as SMNVEV (reference sequence). The CDR3 spans 12 residues. V was pared by 9 bases and J by 4 bases, with 12 bases between. This CDR3 is CASGEDPYGYTF. In nucleotides, the CDR3 is TGTGCCAGTGGGGAGGACCCCTATGGCTACACCTTC.

The chain carries TRBV27 and TRBJ2-3, with D unclear. V was trimmed by 0 bases and J by 6 bases, leaving 10 bases between them. This CDR3 contains 14 residues. The germline CDR1 and CDR2 sequences are MNHEY and SMNVEV (reference sequence). DNA of the CDR3: TGTGCCAGCAGTTTATCGGACCCGCCGGATACGCAGTATTTT. Translating it yields CASSLSDPPDTQYF.

V is TRBV28 and J is TRBJ2-7; D call uncertain. Germline V gene lookup returns CDR1 MDHEN and CDR2 SYDVKM. This CDR3 is 13 amino acids long. V was trimmed by 6 bases and J by 5 bases, leaving 14 bases between them. The CDR3 sequence is CASSYRAGNEQYF. The CDR3 DNA follows: TGTGCCAGCAGCTACCGGGCTGGGAACGAGCAGTACTTC.

This chain joins TRBV1 and TRBJ2-7; the D call in the table, TRBD2, was not verified against the DNA. TRBV1 is shown as a pseudogene. There are 15 residues in the CDR3. The CDR3 is CTSSQDRRRTYEQYF. As DNA, the CDR3 is TGCACCAGCAGCCAAGATCGGCGGAGGACCTACGAGCAGTACTTC.

A remark on this clone: The same CDR3 also results from other DNA sequences found in this sample. The chain employs TRBV4-1 and TRBJ2-3; D is ambiguous. Trimming removed 4 bases from V and 6 bases from J, with 11 bases in between. The CDR3 is made up of 13 amino acids. CDR1 is MGHRA and CDR2 is YSYEKL in the germline V gene. For the CDR3, the DNA is TGCGCCAGCAGCCCAGATTTGGGGGATACGCAGTATTTT. Translated: CASSPDLGDTQYF.

The chain has TRBV14 and TRBJ2-3; 10 positions agree with TRBD2. The CDR3 is made up of 15 amino acids. The germline V gene has CDR1 SGHDN and CDR2 FVKESK. J gave up 6 bases and V 4 bases, and 7 bases lay outside the gene matches. The CDR3 nucleotides read TGTGCCAGCAGCCTTAGCGGGAGGCTTGAGGATACGCAGTATTTT. Amino acid sequence: CASSLSGRLEDTQYF.

This clone was seen just once. The chain uses TRBV27 and TRBJ1-1; tentative D call: TRBD1 (6 bases). V was cut by 3 bases and J by 3 bases, with 11 bases left in between. Germline lookup yields CDR1 MNHEY and CDR2 SMNVEV (reference sequence). The CDR3 sequence is 14 residues long. CDR3 coding DNA: TGTGCCAGCAGTTTTACAGGGACTTACACTGAAGCTTTCTTT. It translates to CASSFTGTYTEAFF.

The chain employs TRBV6-4 and TRBJ2-3; the D gene is possibly TRBD2 (6 bases). Germline V gene data show CDR1 as MRHNA and CDR2 as SNTAGT. V was cut by 2 bases and J by 1 base, with 10 bases left in between. The CDR3 is 15 residues long. The CDR3, as DNA: TGTGCCAGCAGTGACAGGGCTAGCGGCACAGATACGCAGTATTTT. Translation: CASSDRASGTDTQYF.

The chain joins TRBV2 to TRBJ2-1, with 14 bases fitting TRBD2. V shed 6 bases, J shed 7 bases, and the junction held 8 bases outside the gene matches. The CDR3 has 16 amino acids. Germline CDR1 is SNHLY and CDR2 is FYNNEI. In nucleotides, the CDR3 is TGTGCCAGCAGCCGACTAGCGGGAGGGCCTGGGAATGAGCAGTTCTTC. Its protein product is CASSRLAGGPGNEQFF.

This chain uses TRBV9 with TRBJ2-2; D unresolved. The length of the CDR3 is 12 residues. V was cut by 3 bases and J by 3 bases, with 3 bases left in between. Germline V gene sequence: CDR1 SGDLS, CDR2 YYNGEE. CDR3 coding DNA: TGTGCCAGCAGCGCATACACCGGGGAGCTGTTTTTT. Encoded protein: CASSAYTGELFF.

Only one count was recorded for this clone. The gene calls are TRBV7-6 and TRBJ1-4; 8 bases line up with TRBD1. There are 18 residues in the CDR3. The J segment lost 0 bases and the V segment lost 1 base, leaving 7 bases of the junction unmatched. The V gene's germline CDR1 is SGHVS and CDR2 FNYEAQ. The CDR3 nucleotides are TGTGCCAGCAGCTTAGTACAGGGGGGATATGCAACTAATGAAAAACTGTTTTTT. It encodes CASSLVQGGYATNEKLFF.

The chain links TRBV29-1 to TRBJ2-7, with TRBD2 as a possible D gene (6 bases). CDR3 length equals 13 residues. The ends were cut back, 0 bases at V and 3 bases at J, with 9 bases in the middle. Germline CDR1 SQVTM, CDR2 ANQGSEA. As DNA, the CDR3 is TGCAGCGTTGAAGAGCCCGGGGGCTACGAGCAGTACTTC. Translation: CSVEEPGGYEQYF.

This chain uses TRBV21-1 with TRBJ2-1; the table gives TRBD2 as D, unverified against the DNA. TRBV21-1 is a pseudogene locus. The CDR3 sequence is 14 residues long. CDR3 loop: CASSGGRSYNEQFF. In DNA form, the CDR3 reads TGTGCCAGCAGCGGCGGGAGATCCTACAATGAGCAGTTCTTC.

V and J are TRBV29-1 and TRBJ2-7; TRBD1 agrees at 8 bases. Germline lookup yields CDR1 SQVTM and CDR2 ANQGSEA. V trimming: 5 bases; J trimming: 5 bases; junction bases outside the gene matches: 8. This CDR3 comprises 13 residues. CDR3 bases: TGCAGCGTTCGGACAGGGCTTCGGAACGAGCAGTACTTC. This codes for CSVRTGLRNEQYF.

The CDR3 region is CASSSPRQGVSFYEQYF. Written as DNA, the CDR3 is TGTGCCAGCAGTTCGCCCCGACAGGGGGTTAGTTTCTACGAGCAGTACTTC. The J gene is TRBJ2-7, the V gene TRBV28; 9 bases are shared with TRBD1. V lost 4 bases and J lost 3; bases outside the gene matches: 13. This CDR3 is built from 17 residues. Germline CDR1 and CDR2: MDHEN and SYDVKM.

The table lists this clone with a count of one. This chain joins TRBV7-9 and TRBJ1-4; D may be TRBD1 (5 bases). The germline V gene has CDR1 SEHNR and CDR2 FQNEAQ (reference sequence). The ends were cut back, 8 bases at V and 8 bases at J, with 15 bases in the middle. This CDR3 has 13 amino acids. CDR3 residues: CASRGGGNEKLFF. The CDR3 region has the DNA TGTGCCAGCCGGGGCGGGGGAAACGAAAAACTGTTTTTT.

CDR3 loop: CASSSIAGGPNEQFF. As DNA, the CDR3 is TGTGCCAGCAGTTCGATAGCGGGAGGGCCAAATGAGCAGTTCTTC. V gene TRBV28 combines with J gene TRBJ2-1; 11 bases agree with TRBD2. The CDR3 is 15 residues long. The V segment lost 4 bases and the J segment 7 bases; nucleotides outside the gene matches: 6. Germline V gives CDR1 MDHEN, CDR2 SYDVKM.

This chain uses TRBV28 with TRBJ2-2; D call uncertain. Germline CDR1 reads MDHEN; CDR2 reads SYDVKM. Trimming cost V 3 bases and J 8 bases, with 16 bases left between them. The CDR3 runs 15 residues. The CDR3 coding sequence is TGTGCCAGCAGTTTTGTCACCACGTCGGGTGGGGAGCTGTTTTTT. Protein: CASSFVTTSGGELFF.

This clone showed up just a few times. The V and J genes are TRBV9 and TRBJ2-2; the D is unclear. The CDR3 is 11 residues long. Germline CDR1 reads SGDLS; CDR2 reads YYNGEE. Trimming removed 1 base at V and 10 bases at J, with 5 bases between. The CDR3 is CASSVSSELFF. In DNA form, the CDR3 reads TGTGCCAGCAGCGTAAGCTCGGAGCTGTTTTTT. Drawing the rest from reference TRBV9 and TRBJ2-2, the complete variable domain is DSGVTQTPKHLITATGQRVTLRCSPRSGDLSVYWYQQSLDQGLQFLIQYYNGEERAKGNILERFSAQQFPDLHSELNLSSLELGDSALYFCASSVSSELFFGEGSRLTVL.

V gene TRBV4-1 combines with J gene TRBJ2-7, with TRBD1 identical over 11 bases. The V segment lost 1 base and the J segment 4 bases; nucleotides outside the gene matches: 6. This CDR3 spans 16 amino acids. The V gene's germline CDR1 is MGHRA and CDR2 YSYEKL. CDR3 sequence reads: CASSQVPGTGGYEQYF. CDR3 bases: TGCGCCAGCAGCCAAGTCCCCGGGACAGGGGGGTACGAGCAGTACTTC.

The rearrangement uses TRBV7-9 and TRBJ1-1; D possibly corresponds to TRBD1 (6 bases). The V end was cut by 5 bases, the J end by 3 bases, with 13 bases between. This CDR3 is built from 14 residues. Germline values: CDR1 SEHNR, CDR2 FQNEAQ (reference sequence). The CDR3 DNA follows: TGTGCCAGCAGCCCGTACGACAGGTACACTGAAGCTTTCTTT. This gives the protein CASSPYDRYTEAFF.